These 16 T cell receptor beta chains originate from one sample sequenced in a study of blood T cell repertoires in COVID-19. The method was immunoSEQ multiplex PCR; TCRdb's version includes in-frame clones alone and lacks a portion of them. The table records about 190,000 clones, approximately 82% of them present only once. The sample consisted of peripheral blood. All receptors come from a woman older than 75 with active or convalescent COVID-19.

This clone was found a few times. The chain is built from TRBV6-2 or TRBV6-3 and TRBJ1-6; 7 nucleotides agree with TRBD1. The CDR3 loop spans 15 amino acids. Germline trimming cut 4 bases from V and 8 bases from J; bases unmatched to any gene: 8. Per germline, CDR1 MNHEY and CDR2 SVGEGT. The CDR3: CASSFTRQGYSPLHF. DNA for the CDR3: TGTGCCAGCAGTTTCACCCGACAGGGATATTCACCCCTCCACTTT.

CDR3 coding DNA: TGTGCCAGCAGTGAACGGACAGGGCGAAGGGGCTACACCTTC. It specifies CASSERTGRRGYTF. The chain uses TRBV6-1 and TRBJ1-2, with 8 bases fitting TRBD1. This CDR3 is built from 14 residues. CDR1 and CDR2 (germline): MNHNS, SASEGT. After removal of 2 bases from V and 8 bases from J, the junction contained 7 bases not matched to a gene.

The V call is TRBV25-1, the J call TRBJ2-6; TRBD1 is a possible D gene (6 bases). Looked up from germline, CDR1 is MGHDK and CDR2 is SYGVNS. V was trimmed by 3 bases and J by 0 bases, leaving 6 bases between them. The CDR3 is made up of 15 amino acids. CDR3 protein: CASSEGASGANVLTF. As DNA, the CDR3 is TGTGCCAGCAGTGAGGGGGCCTCTGGGGCCAACGTCCTGACTTTC.

This rearrangement joins TRBV7-6 to TRBJ2-2; 7 positions match TRBD2. Germline V gives CDR1 SGHVS, CDR2 FNYEAQ. The J segment lost 6 bases and the V segment lost 6 bases, leaving 13 bases of the junction unmatched. CDR3 length: 16 amino acids. The CDR3 reads CASSSGGGFLAGELFF. CDR3 sequence (DNA): TGTGCCAGCAGTTCAGGCGGGGGTTTCCTTGCCGGGGAGCTGTTTTTT.

The rearrangement links TRBV28 to TRBJ1-1; D not certain. V was clipped by 3 bases and J by 3 bases, with 11 bases between them. In germline, CDR1 is MDHEN, CDR2 SYDVKM. The CDR3 length is 14 residues. As DNA, the CDR3 is TGTGCCAGCAGTTTGAGGAGGGATTACACTGAAGCTTTCTTT. Amino acid sequence: CASSLRRDYTEAFF.

The J gene is TRBJ2-1, the V gene TRBV7-6; tentatively, D is TRBD2 (5 bases). This CDR3 has 16 residues. Germline CDR1 SGHVS, CDR2 FNYEAQ. The V end was cut by 5 bases, the J end by 0 bases, with 14 bases between. The CDR3 protein is CASSPTLGSSYNEQFF. In DNA form, the CDR3 reads TGTGCCAGCAGCCCGACTTTGGGGAGCTCCTACAATGAGCAGTTCTTC. Full variable domain (rest looked up from reference TRBV7-6 and TRBJ2-1): GAGVSQSPRYKVTKRGQDVALRCDPISGHVSLYWYRQALGQGPEFLTYFNYEAQQDKSGLPNDRFSAERPEGSISTLTIQRTEQRDSAMYRCASSPTLGSSYNEQFFGPGTRLTVL.

The chain has TRBV27 and TRBJ1-5, with D tentatively TRBD1 (5 bases). Germline CDR1 is MNHEY and CDR2 is SMNVEV (reference sequence). Trimming took 5 bases from V and 4 from J, leaving 12 bases between them. The CDR3 spans 14 residues. In DNA form, the CDR3 reads TGTGCCAGCAGTCCAGACAGTTGGAATCAGCCCCAGCATTTT. Translating gives CASSPDSWNQPQHF.

This sequence joins TRBV18 and TRBJ2-6; the D gene is possibly TRBD1 (5 bases). The CDR3 consists of 15 residues. CDR1 is KGHSH, CDR2 LQKENI, per germline. Trimming took 6 bases from V and 4 from J, leaving 13 bases between them. The CDR3 DNA is TGTGCCAGCTCTTCCAGGGTTCCAGGGGCCAACGTCCTGACTTTC. Protein: CASSSRVPGANVLTF.

The genes are TRBV6-6 and TRBJ2-7; D perhaps matches TRBD1 (6 bases). Germline V lookup: CDR1 MNHNY, CDR2 SVGAGI (reference sequence). V shed 7 bases and J shed 7 bases, with 20 bases lying between them. CDR3 length: 14 amino acids. CDR3 in DNA: TGTGCCAGCATGAATACAGGGCCTACCGGAGAGCAGTACTTC. Translation: CASMNTGPTGEQYF.

The V and J genes are TRBV7-2 and TRBJ1-2, with 8 bases matching TRBD1. The V and J ends lost 5 bases and 5 bases, in that order; junction bases with no gene match: 7. CDR1 is SGHTA, CDR2 FQGNSA, per germline. The CDR3 extends over 14 amino acids. The CDR3 DNA reads TGTGCCAGCAGCCCCGGGACAGGAGGGTATGGCTACACCTTC. Amino acid sequence: CASSPGTGGYGYTF. The variable domain in full, with the rest retrieved from reference TRBV7-2 and TRBJ1-2, is GAGVSQSPSNKVTEKGKDVELRCDPISGHTALYWYRQSLGQGLEFLIYFQGNSAPDKSGLPSDRFSAERTGGSVSTLTIQRTQQEDSAVYLCASSPGTGGYGYTFGSGTRLTVV.

The chain uses TRBV5-1 and TRBJ2-3; 9 bases are a match to TRBD1. CDR1 is SGHRS and CDR2 is YFSETQ in the germline V gene. This CDR3 has 16 amino acids. V gave up 4 bases and J gave up 5 bases; unmatched junction bases: 11. CDR3 in amino acids: CASSATPGQGGDTQYF. Here the CDR3 DNA reads TGCGCCAGCAGCGCAACACCGGGACAGGGTGGAGATACGCAGTATTTT. The whole variable domain, remainder taken from reference TRBV5-1 and TRBJ2-3, is KAGVTQTPRYLIKTRGQQVTLSCSPISGHRSVSWYQQTPGQGLQFLFEYFSETQRNKGNFPGRFSGRQFSNSRSEMNVSTLELGDSALYLCASSATPGQGGDTQYFGPGTRLTVL.

The chain joins TRBV28 to TRBJ1-4; 7 positions agree with TRBD1. Germline V gives CDR1 MDHEN, CDR2 SYDVKM. V shed 10 bases and J 4 bases; nucleotides not matched to a gene: 9. The CDR3 runs 14 residues. CDR3 sequence reads: CATATGTDNEKLFF. CDR3 nucleotides: TGTGCCACCGCTACCGGGACAGATAATGAAAAACTGTTTTTT.

V is TRBV5-1 and J is TRBJ2-7; a possible D gene is TRBD1 (6 bases). The V gene's germline CDR1 is SGHRS and CDR2 YFSETQ. The CDR3 loop spans 11 amino acids. With 4 bases removed from V and 5 bases from J, the gap between germline ends came to 7 bases. CDR3 in DNA: TGCGCCAGCAGCGGGGGCCACGAGCAGTACTTC. It translates to CASSGGHEQYF.

The V and J genes are TRBV5-8 and TRBJ1-6, with D possibly being TRBD1 (5 bases). The CDR3 covers 14 residues. With 0 bases removed from V and 6 bases from J, the gap between germline ends came to 7 bases. Per the germline V gene, CDR1 is SGHTS and CDR2 is YDEGEE. CDR3 DNA: TGTGCCAGCAGCTTGGTAGGGGCTAATTCACCCCTCCACTTT. Its protein product is CASSLVGANSPLHF.

The chain couples TRBV28 to TRBJ2-1, with 11 bases identical to TRBD2. CDR1 and CDR2 (germline): MDHEN, SYDVKM. The CDR3 is 15 amino acids. V was pared by 3 bases and J by 9 bases, with 7 bases of the junction left unmatched. The DNA for the CDR3 is TGTGCCAGCAGTTTTGCGGGACTAGCGGTCCGTGAGCAGTTCTTC. It specifies CASSFAGLAVREQFF.

The chain links TRBV5-1 to TRBJ1-5; 10 nucleotides line up with TRBD1. CDR3 size: 16 residues. Germline loops: CDR1 SGHRS, CDR2 YFSETQ. V shed 4 bases and J 2 bases; nucleotides not matched to a gene: 6. CDR3 loop: CASSPGQGVGNQPQHF. CDR3 in DNA: TGCGCCAGCAGCCCTGGACAGGGGGTAGGCAATCAGCCCCAGCATTTT.